The entry below gives a single T cell receptor beta chain sequence along with its context. Its antigen is still unknown. The sample belongs to a study of post-analysis software for immune sequencing data. Study summary: The courses of disease that were included comprised relapsing-remitting, secondary progressive and progressive-relapsing multiple sclerosis. Overall study findings and caveats: Under the F measure, samples that were prepared in one batch clustered strongly together. Relative to controls, patients with multiple sclerosis showed significantly lower normalized Chao1 diversity.

Carried by the TCR beta cDNA libraries were unique molecular identifiers. The T cell input of roughly 0.9 to 11 million gave around 540,000 cDNA molecules. TCRdb fed the PCR reads into MiXCR, producing one record per CDR3 protein. The sample carries about 810,000 distinct CDR3 sequences, approximately 53% recorded once. Sequencing was performed on blood. The clonotype was recovered from a girl between 5 and 17 years old with multiple sclerosis.

The CDR3 DNA sequence: TGCGCCAGCAGCTTTGGACAGGGGGATACCTACGAGCAGTACTTC. Amino acids: CASSFGQGDTYEQYF. This sequence joins TRBV4-1 and TRBJ2-7; 10 bases match TRBD1. The CDR3 runs to 15 residues. With V trimmed by 5 bases and J by 2 bases, 6 bases remained unmatched. Germline V gene lookup returns CDR1 MGHRA and CDR2 YSYEKL.